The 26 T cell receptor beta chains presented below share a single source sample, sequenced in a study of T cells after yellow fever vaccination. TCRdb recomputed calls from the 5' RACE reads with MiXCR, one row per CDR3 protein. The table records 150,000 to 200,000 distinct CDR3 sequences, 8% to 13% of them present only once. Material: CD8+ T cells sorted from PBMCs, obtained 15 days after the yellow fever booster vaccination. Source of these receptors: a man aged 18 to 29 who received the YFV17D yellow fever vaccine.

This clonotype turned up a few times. The CDR3 region has the DNA TGCGCCAGCAGCCAAGATCCACCGGGGGGGACAGCCACCAGCTACACCTTC. It translates to CASSQDPPGGTATSYTF. The chain has TRBV4-3 and TRBJ1-2; 7 bases are shared with TRBD1. V dropped 0 bases and J dropped 9; count of bases not matched to a gene: 16. This CDR3 contains 17 residues. CDR1 and CDR2 from the germline V gene are LGHNA and YSLEER.

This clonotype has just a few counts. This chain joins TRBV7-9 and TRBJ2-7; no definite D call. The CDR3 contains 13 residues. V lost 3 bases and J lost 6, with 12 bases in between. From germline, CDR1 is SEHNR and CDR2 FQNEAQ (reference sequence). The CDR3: CASSFPSLGEQYV. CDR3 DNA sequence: TGTGCCAGCAGCTTCCCGTCCCTAGGCGAGCAGTACGTC.

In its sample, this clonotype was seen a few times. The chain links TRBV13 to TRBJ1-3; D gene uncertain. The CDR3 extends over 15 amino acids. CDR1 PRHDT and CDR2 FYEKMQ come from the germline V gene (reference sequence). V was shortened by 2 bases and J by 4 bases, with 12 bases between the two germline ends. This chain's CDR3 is CASSLLGKSGNTIYF. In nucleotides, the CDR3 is TGTGCCAGCAGCTTATTGGGGAAGTCGGGAAACACCATATATTTT.

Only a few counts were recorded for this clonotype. CDR3 loop: CASSKEAGHQPQHF. As DNA, the CDR3 is TGTGCCAGCAGCAAAGAGGCAGGGCATCAGCCCCAGCATTTT. The chain couples TRBV21-1 to TRBJ1-5. TRBV21-1 is a pseudogene. The CDR3 spans 14 residues.

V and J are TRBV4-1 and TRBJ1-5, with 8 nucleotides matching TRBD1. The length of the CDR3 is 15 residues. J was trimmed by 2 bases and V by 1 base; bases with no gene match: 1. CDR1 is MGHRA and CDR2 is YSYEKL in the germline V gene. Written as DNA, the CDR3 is TGCGCCAGCAGCCAAGTGACAGGGGGCAATCAGCCCCAGCATTTT. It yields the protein CASSQVTGGNQPQHF.

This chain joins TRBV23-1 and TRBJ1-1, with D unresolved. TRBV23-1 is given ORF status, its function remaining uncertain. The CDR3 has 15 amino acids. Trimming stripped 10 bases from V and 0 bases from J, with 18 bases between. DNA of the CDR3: TGCGCCACATGGGATGATGGGGAGGTGAACACTGAAGCTTTCTTT. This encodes CATWDDGEVNTEAFF.

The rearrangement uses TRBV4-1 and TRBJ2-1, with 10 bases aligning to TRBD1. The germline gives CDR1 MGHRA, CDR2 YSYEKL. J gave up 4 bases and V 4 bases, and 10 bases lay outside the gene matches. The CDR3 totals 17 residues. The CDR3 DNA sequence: TGCGCCAGCAGCCCGAGACCGGGACAGGGGCCATACAATGAGCAGTTCTTC. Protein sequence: CASSPRPGQGPYNEQFF.

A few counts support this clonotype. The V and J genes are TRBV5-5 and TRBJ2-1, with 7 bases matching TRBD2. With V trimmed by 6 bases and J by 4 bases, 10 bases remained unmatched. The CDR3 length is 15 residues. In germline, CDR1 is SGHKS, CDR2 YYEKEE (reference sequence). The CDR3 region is CASTTAGQIYNEQFF. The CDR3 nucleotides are TGTGCCAGCACTACAGCGGGGCAGATATACAATGAGCAGTTCTTC.

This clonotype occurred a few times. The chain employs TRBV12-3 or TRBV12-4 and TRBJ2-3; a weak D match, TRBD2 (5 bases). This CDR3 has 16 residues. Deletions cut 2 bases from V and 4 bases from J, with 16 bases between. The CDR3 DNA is TGTGCCAGCAGTTTATCCTACTTATTAGCGTCAGATACGCAGTATTTT. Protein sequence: CASSLSYLLASDTQYF.

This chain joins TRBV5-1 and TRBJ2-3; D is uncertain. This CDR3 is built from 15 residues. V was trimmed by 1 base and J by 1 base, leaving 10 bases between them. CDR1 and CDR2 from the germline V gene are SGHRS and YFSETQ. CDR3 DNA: TGCGCCAGCAGCTTGATGGGGTCGCGCACAGATACGCAGTATTTT. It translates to CASSLMGSRTDTQYF.

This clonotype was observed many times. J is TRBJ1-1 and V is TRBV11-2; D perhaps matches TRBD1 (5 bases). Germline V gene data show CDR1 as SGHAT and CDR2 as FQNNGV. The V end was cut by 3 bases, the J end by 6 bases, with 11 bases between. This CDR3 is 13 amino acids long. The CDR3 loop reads CASSFSRAAEAFF. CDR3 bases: TGTGCCAGCAGCTTTAGCAGGGCCGCTGAAGCTTTCTTT. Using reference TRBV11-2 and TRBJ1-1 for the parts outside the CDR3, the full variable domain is EAGVAQSPRYKIIEKRQSVAFWCNPISGHATLYWYQQILGQGPKLLIQFQNNGVVDDSQLPKDRFSAERLKGVDSTLKIQPAKLEDSAVYLCASSFSRAAEAFFGQGTRLTVV.

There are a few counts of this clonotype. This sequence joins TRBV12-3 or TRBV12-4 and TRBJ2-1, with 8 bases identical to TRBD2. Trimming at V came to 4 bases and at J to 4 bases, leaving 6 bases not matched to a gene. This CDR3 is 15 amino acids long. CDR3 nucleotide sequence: TGTGCCAGCAGTTCCCCGGGGGGGAGATACAATGAGCAGTTCTTC. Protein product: CASSSPGGRYNEQFF.

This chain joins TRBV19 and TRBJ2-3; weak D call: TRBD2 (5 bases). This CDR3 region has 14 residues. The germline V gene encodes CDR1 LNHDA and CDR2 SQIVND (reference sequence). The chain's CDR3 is CGCGRGLSTDTQYF. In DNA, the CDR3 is TGTGGCTGCGGGCGAGGCCTTAGCACAGATACGCAGTATTTT.

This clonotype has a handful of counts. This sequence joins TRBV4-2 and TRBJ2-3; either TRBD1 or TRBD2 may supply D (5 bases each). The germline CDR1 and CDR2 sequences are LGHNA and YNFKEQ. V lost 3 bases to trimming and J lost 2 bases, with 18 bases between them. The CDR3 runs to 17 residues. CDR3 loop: CASSQGLGERHTDTQYF. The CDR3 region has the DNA TGTGCCAGCAGCCAGGGTCTGGGGGAGCGCCACACAGATACGCAGTATTTT.

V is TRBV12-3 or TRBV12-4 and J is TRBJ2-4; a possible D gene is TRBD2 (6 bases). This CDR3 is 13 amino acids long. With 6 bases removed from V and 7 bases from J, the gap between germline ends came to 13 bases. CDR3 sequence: CASSPAGRNIQYF. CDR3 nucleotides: TGTGCCAGCAGCCCAGCGGGTAGGAACATTCAGTACTTC.

Here the CDR3 DNA reads TGTGCCACTTTAGCGGGGGAAGATAATGAGCAGTTCTTC. This translates into CATLAGEDNEQFF. V is TRBV2 and J is TRBJ2-1; 9 positions match TRBD2. CDR1 and CDR2 (germline): SNHLY, FYNNEI. This CDR3 region has 13 residues. The V gene end was trimmed by 10 bases and the J gene end by 7 bases; junction bases not matched to a gene: 8.

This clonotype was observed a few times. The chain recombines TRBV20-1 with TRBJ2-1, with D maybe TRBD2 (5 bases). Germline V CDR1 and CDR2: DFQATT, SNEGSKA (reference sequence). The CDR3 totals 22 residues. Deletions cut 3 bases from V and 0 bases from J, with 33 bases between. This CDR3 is CSARNFRIGSGQEIYSYNEQFF. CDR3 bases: TGCAGTGCTAGGAACTTCCGAATCGGCAGCGGCCAAGAAATTTACTCCTACAATGAGCAGTTCTTC.

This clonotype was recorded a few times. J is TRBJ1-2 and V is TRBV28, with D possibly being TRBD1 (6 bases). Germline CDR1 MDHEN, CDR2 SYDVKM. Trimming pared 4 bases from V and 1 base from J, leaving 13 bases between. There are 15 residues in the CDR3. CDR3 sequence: CASSSWDTINYGYTF. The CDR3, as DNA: TGTGCCAGCAGTTCGTGGGACACCATTAACTATGGCTACACCTTC.

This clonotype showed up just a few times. CDR3 nucleotide sequence: TGCGCCAGCAGCCAAGAGGGCCCAACCGGGGAGCTGTTTTTT. Its protein is CASSQEGPTGELFF. The genes are TRBV4-1 and TRBJ2-2; no clear D gene. Germline V gene lookup returns CDR1 MGHRA and CDR2 YSYEKL. CDR3 size: 14 residues. With 0 bases removed from V and 5 bases from J, the gap between germline ends came to 7 bases.

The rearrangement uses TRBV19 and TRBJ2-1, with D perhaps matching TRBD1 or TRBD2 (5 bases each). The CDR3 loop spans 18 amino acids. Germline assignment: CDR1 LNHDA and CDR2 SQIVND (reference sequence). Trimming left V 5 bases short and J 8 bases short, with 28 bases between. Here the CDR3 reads CASSPTSGRAAWVDEQFF. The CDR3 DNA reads TGTGCCAGTAGTCCAACTTCGGGGCGGGCCGCCTGGGTCGATGAGCAGTTCTTC.

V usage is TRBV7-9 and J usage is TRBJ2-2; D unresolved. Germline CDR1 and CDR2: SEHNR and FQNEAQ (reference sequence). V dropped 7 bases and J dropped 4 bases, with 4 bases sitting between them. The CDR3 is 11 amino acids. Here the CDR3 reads CASKVTGELFF. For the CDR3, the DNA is TGTGCCAGCAAAGTCACCGGGGAGCTGTTTTTT.

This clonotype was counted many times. The CDR3 sequence is CASSSERSGQGNTGELFF. The CDR3 DNA is TGTGCCAGCAGCTCGGAACGCTCGGGACAGGGGAACACCGGGGAGCTGTTTTTT. The chain joins TRBV7-7 to TRBJ2-2; 9 bases are a match to TRBD1. This CDR3 has 18 amino acids. From germline, CDR1 is SSHAT and CDR2 FNYEAQ (reference sequence). Trimming took 4 bases from V and 1 from J; bases not matched to a gene: 10.

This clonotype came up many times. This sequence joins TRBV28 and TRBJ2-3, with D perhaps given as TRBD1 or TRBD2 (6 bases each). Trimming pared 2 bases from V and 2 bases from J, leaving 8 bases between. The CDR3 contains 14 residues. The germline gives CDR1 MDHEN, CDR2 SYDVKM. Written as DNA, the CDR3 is TGTGCCAGCAGTTTAACGGGGGCCACAGATACGCAGTATTTT. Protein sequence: CASSLTGATDTQYF.

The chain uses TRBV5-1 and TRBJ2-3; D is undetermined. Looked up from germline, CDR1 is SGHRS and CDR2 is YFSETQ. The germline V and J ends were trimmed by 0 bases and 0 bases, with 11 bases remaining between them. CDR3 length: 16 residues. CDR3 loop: CASSLVVAKSTDTQYF. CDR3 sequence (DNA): TGCGCCAGCAGCTTGGTGGTGGCTAAAAGCACAGATACGCAGTATTTT.

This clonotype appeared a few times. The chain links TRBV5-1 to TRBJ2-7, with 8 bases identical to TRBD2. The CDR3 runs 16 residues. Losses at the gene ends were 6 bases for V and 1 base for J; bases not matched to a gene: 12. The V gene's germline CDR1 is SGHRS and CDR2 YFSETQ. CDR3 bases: TGCGCCAGCAACCCATCCCCGGGGGGGCTTTCCTACGAGCAGTACTTC. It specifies CASNPSPGGLSYEQYF.

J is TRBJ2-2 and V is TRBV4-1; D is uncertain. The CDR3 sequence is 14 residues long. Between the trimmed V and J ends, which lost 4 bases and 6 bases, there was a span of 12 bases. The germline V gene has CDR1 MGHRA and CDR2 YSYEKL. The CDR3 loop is CASSLSLGSGELFF. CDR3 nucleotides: TGCGCCAGCAGCCTCTCTTTGGGGTCCGGGGAGCTGTTTTTT.